This T cell receptor (beta chain) was sequenced for a study of blood T cells in healthy people across ages. Every donor contributed ten milliliters of peripheral blood by blood draw. The authors ran a second PCR of about 6 to 12 cycles using a sample-barcoded 5' primer and a J-beta primer mix. TCRdb re-called the 5' RACE reads with MiXCR, one entry per CDR3 protein. The sample holds 900,000 to 950,000 distinct CDR3 sequences, almost 30% seen once. Germline V CDR1 and CDR2: MNHEY, SVGAGI. Germline trimming cut 2 bases from V and 2 bases from J; bases unmatched to any gene: 4. This CDR3 has 16 amino acids. This clonotype was seen a handful of times. These data were likewise used in another study, on T cells of mothers and their children. As that study records: Overlap measured in related mother-child pairs was slightly, non-significantly higher than in unrelated pairs.

The sequencing input was blood. This clonotype was obtained from a woman between 40 and 55 years old in good health. The chain is built from TRBV6-5 and TRBJ1-2, with 11 nucleotides matching TRBD1. The CDR3 DNA reads TGTGCCAGCAGTTACGTCCGGACAGGGGGCAACTATGGCTACACCTTC. Translated, it gives CASSYVRTGGNYGYTF.